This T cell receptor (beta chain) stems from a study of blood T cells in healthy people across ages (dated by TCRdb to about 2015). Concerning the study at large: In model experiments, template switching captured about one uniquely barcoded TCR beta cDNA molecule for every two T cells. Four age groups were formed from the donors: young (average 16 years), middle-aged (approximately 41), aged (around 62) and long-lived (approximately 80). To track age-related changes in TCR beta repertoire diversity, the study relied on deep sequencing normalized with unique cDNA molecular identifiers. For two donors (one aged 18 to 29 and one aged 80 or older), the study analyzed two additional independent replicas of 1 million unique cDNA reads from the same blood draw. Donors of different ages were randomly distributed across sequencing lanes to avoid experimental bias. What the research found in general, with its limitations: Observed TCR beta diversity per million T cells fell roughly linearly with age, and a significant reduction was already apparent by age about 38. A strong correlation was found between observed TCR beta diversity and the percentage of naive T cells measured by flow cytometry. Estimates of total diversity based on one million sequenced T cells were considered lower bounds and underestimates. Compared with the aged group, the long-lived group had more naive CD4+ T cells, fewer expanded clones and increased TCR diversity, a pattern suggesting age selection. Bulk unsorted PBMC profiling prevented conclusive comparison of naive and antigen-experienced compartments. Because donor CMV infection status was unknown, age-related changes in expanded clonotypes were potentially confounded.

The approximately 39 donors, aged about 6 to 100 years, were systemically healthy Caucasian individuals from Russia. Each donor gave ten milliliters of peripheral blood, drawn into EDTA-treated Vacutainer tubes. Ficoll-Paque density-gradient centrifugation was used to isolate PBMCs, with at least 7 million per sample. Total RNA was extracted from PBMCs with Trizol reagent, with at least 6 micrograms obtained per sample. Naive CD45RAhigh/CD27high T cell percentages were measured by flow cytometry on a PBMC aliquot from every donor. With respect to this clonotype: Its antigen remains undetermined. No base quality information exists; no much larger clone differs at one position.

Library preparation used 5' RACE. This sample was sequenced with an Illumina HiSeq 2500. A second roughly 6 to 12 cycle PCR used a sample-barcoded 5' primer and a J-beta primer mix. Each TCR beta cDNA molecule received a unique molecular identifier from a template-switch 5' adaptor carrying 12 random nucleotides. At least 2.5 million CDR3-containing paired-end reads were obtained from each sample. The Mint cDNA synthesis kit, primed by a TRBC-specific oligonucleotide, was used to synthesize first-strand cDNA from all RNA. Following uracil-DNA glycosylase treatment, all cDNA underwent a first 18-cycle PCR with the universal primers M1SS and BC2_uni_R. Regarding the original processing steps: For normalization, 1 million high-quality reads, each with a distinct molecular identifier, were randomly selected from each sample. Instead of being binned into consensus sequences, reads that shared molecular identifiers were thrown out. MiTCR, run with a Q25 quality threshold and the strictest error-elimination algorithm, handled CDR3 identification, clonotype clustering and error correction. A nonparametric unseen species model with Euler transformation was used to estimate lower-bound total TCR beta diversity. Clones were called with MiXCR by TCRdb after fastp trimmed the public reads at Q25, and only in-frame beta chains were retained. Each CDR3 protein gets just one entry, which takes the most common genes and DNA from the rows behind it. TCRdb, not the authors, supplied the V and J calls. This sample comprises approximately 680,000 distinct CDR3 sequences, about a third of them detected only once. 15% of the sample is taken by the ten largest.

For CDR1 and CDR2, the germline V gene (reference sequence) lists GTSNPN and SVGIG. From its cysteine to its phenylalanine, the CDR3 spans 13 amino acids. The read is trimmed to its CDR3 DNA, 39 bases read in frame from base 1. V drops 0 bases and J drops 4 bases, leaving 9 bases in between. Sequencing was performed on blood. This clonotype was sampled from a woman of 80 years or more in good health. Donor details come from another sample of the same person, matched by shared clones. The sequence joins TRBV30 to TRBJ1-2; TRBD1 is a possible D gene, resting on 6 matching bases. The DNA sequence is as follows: TGTGCCTGGAGTGTACAGGGAACCTATGGCTACACCTTC. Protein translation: CAWSVQGTYGYTF. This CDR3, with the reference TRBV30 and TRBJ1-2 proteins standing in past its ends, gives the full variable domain SQTIHQWPATLVQPVGSPLSLECTVEGTSNPNLYWYRQAAGRGLQLLFYSVGIGQISSEVPQNLSASRPQDRQFILSSKKLLLSDSGFYLCAWSVQGTYGYTFGSGTRLTVV.